The 8 T cell receptor beta chains below come from one sample, sequenced in a study of radiotherapy plus CTLA-4 blockade in lung cancer. Clones were read by immunoSEQ multiplex PCR, and TCRdb kept only the in-frame ones, dropping some. Found here are 53,000 or so clones, roughly 90% of them singletons; the top ten hold around 7.6%. The source was peripheral blood, collected from a patient treated with radiotherapy plus ipilimumab. All receptors come from a human donor with non-small cell lung cancer whose response to radiotherapy plus ipilimumab could not be evaluated.

The chain uses TRBV20-1 and TRBJ2-1; tentatively, D is TRBD2 (5 bases). The CDR3 is made up of 11 amino acids. V gave up 6 bases and J gave up 9 bases, with 12 bases separating them. Germline CDR1 and CDR2: DFQATT and SNEGSKA (reference sequence). CDR3 DNA sequence: TGCAGTGCGGGGAGACTTAGTGAGCAGTTCTTC. This translates into CSAGRLSEQFF.

V and J are TRBV5-4 and TRBJ1-1; D possibly corresponds to TRBD1 (6 bases). This CDR3 has 17 amino acids. CDR1 is SGHNT, CDR2 YYREEE, per germline (reference sequence). Trimming cost V 6 bases and J 6 bases, with 27 bases left between them. CDR3 coding DNA: TGTGCCAGCAAGCGGGATCCCAGAGGGGGGCGGTTGCCTGAAGCTTTCTTT. The encoded protein is CASKRDPRGGRLPEAFF.

The CDR3 coding sequence is TGTGCCAGCGAGGCGGGAGGGCCCTCAGAGACCCAGTACTTC. It specifies CASEAGGPSETQYF. J is TRBJ2-5 and V is TRBV7-2, with 9 nucleotides matching TRBD2. J was trimmed by 4 bases and V by 8 bases; bases with no gene match: 8. The CDR3 spans 14 residues. CDR1 and CDR2 (germline): SGHTA, FQGNSA.

CDR3 amino acids: CASSPITLAGATGELFF. CDR3 sequence (DNA): TGTGCCAGCTCACCTATAACCCTAGCGGGAGCTACCGGGGAGCTGTTTTTT. V is TRBV18 and J is TRBJ2-2; 10 positions match TRBD2. V dropped 3 bases and J dropped 5; count of bases not matched to a gene: 9. The germline V gene has CDR1 KGHSH and CDR2 LQKENI. CDR3 size: 17 residues.

On this clone itself: The same CDR3 arises from other DNA sequences in this sample as well. This chain links TRBV28 with TRBJ2-7; the match to TRBD2 covers 8 bases. V was clipped by 8 bases and J by 7 bases; unmatched bases: 13. CDR3 length equals 14 residues. Per the germline V gene, CDR1 is MDHEN and CDR2 is SYDVKM. CDR3 sequence (DNA): TGTGCCAGCTTCCCAGCGGGAGATCAGGGGGAGCAGTACTTC. Its translation: CASFPAGDQGEQYF.

The genes are TRBV19 and TRBJ1-2; TRBD1 agrees at 7 bases. Unmatched junction bases numbered 7, after V lost 5 bases and J lost 7 bases. CDR1 is LNHDA, CDR2 SQIVND, per germline (reference sequence). The CDR3 contains 13 residues. The DNA for the CDR3 is TGTGCCAGTAGTGAGGACAGGAGGGTTGGCTACACCTTC. Its translation is CASSEDRRVGYTF.

The chain is built from TRBV9 and TRBJ2-1; no reliable D call. CDR3 length equals 16 residues. Germline-derived CDR1 and CDR2 are SGDLS and YYNGEE. V was clipped by 0 bases and J by 0 bases, with 10 bases between them. This CDR3 is CASSVEWSSSYNEQFF. Here the CDR3 DNA reads TGTGCCAGCAGCGTAGAGTGGTCGAGCTCCTACAATGAGCAGTTCTTC.

The J gene is TRBJ2-7, the V gene TRBV7-8; D might be TRBD2 (6 bases). Trimming cost V 5 bases and J 3 bases, with 11 bases left between them. This CDR3 spans 13 amino acids. Germline-derived CDR1 and CDR2 are SGHVS and FQNEAQ. CDR3 sequence reads: CASSRGTYYEQYF. Here the CDR3 DNA reads TGTGCCAGCAGCCGGGGGACTTACTACGAGCAGTACTTC.